What follows are 22 T cell receptor beta chains derived from one specimen sequenced in a study of shared clonotypes between healthy human individuals. Repertoires were generated with immunoSEQ multiplex PCR, while TCRdb's copy carries only in-frame clones and drops some. There are about 980,000 clones in the sample; 70% to 85% occur only once, and approximately 1.5% lies in the top ten. Sequencing input: memory CD4+ T cells sorted from blood. This sample's subset: CD45RA-negative fraction. The receptors were sampled from a man between 18 and 35 years old in good health.

This chain joins TRBV7-3 and TRBJ1-1; no clear D. Looked up from germline, CDR1 is SGHTA and CDR2 is FQGTGA. The CDR3 spans 16 residues. V was trimmed by 6 bases and J by 8 bases, leaving 25 bases between them. CDR3 sequence (DNA): TGTGCCAGCAGACAATTTCTATCATCCCCACATCCCGAAGCTTTCTTT. This gives the protein CASRQFLSSPHPEAFF. Together with reference TRBV7-3 and TRBJ1-1, the CDR3 gives the full variable domain: GAGVSQTPSNKVTEKGKYVELRCDPISGHTALYWYRQSLGQGPEFLIYFQGTGAADDSGLPNDRFFAVRPEGSVSTLKIQRTERGDSAVYLCASRQFLSSPHPEAFFGQGTRLTVV.

Points on this clone: The same CDR3 is also encoded by other DNA sequences in this sample. The rearrangement links TRBV18 to TRBJ2-7, with 9 bases matching TRBD1. Trimming took 0 bases from V and 0 from J; bases not matched to a gene: 0. The CDR3 consists of 15 residues. The germline CDR1 and CDR2 sequences are KGHSH and LQKENI. CDR3 in amino acids: CASSPPGQGSYEQYF. The CDR3 nucleotides are TGTGCCAGCTCACCACCGGGACAGGGCTCCTACGAGCAGTACTTC.

The rearrangement joins TRBV28 to TRBJ2-7; D is perhaps TRBD1 (6 bases). The CDR3 totals 15 residues. Trimming took off 3 bases at V and 0 bases at J, with 12 bases between the two ends. In germline, CDR1 is MDHEN, CDR2 SYDVKM. The CDR3 DNA sequence: TGTGCCAGCAGTTTGCACCAGGGGAGCTCCTACGAGCAGTACTTC. This encodes CASSLHQGSSYEQYF.

V usage is TRBV5-1 and J usage is TRBJ2-6; 8 bases are a match to TRBD1. This CDR3 spans 18 amino acids. V lost 4 bases, J lost 4 bases, and 13 bases stayed unmatched. Per germline, CDR1 SGHRS and CDR2 YFSETQ. The CDR3 spells CASSQSRQGARGANVLTF. CDR3 DNA sequence: TGCGCCAGCAGCCAATCCCGCCAGGGGGCGAGAGGGGCCAACGTCCTGACTTTC.

The CDR3 DNA reads as TGCGCCAGCAGCCAAGAGGTCCAGGGCACAGATACGCAGTATTTT. It yields the protein CASSQEVQGTDTQYF. This chain uses TRBV4-3 with TRBJ2-3, with D unresolved. Trimming took 0 bases from V and 1 from J, leaving 8 bases between them. The CDR3 runs 15 residues. The V gene's germline CDR1 is LGHNA and CDR2 YSLEER.

The rearrangement links TRBV28 to TRBJ1-2; D might be TRBD1 (6 bases). V lost 5 bases and J lost 4, with 11 bases in between. The germline V gene has CDR1 MDHEN and CDR2 SYDVKM. This CDR3 region has 13 residues. The DNA of the CDR3 is TGTGCCAGCAGTCCCGGGGGCCTCTATGGCTACACCTTC. Encoded protein: CASSPGGLYGYTF.

V and J are TRBV25-1 and TRBJ2-3, with 10 bases that match TRBD1. After removal of 1 base from V and 5 bases from J, the junction contained 6 bases not matched to a gene. The CDR3 consists of 16 residues. CDR1 and CDR2 (germline): MGHDK, SYGVNS. CDR3 in amino acids: CASSEWETGGRDTQYF. The CDR3 bases are TGTGCCAGCAGTGAATGGGAGACAGGGGGCCGAGATACGCAGTATTTT.

The V call is TRBV9, the J call TRBJ2-5, with D perhaps assigned TRBD1 or TRBD2 (6 bases each). The CDR3 loop spans 18 amino acids. In germline, CDR1 is SGDLS, CDR2 YYNGEE. Trimming shortened V by 3 bases and J by 4 bases, and 25 bases separated the two germline ends. CDR3 sequence (DNA): TGTGCCAGCAGCGGGTCTGAGGAGGGGAAGAAGGGGGGAGAGACCCAGTACTTC. Translated: CASSGSEEGKKGGETQYF.

The rearrangement uses TRBV30 and TRBJ1-6; D uncertain. Germline-derived CDR1 and CDR2 are GTSNPN and SVGIG (reference sequence). The CDR3 is 15 amino acids. Trimming cost V 3 bases and J 0 bases, with 9 bases left between them. CDR3 nucleotide sequence: TGTGCCTGGAGGCCTTTGAGCTCCTATAATTCACCCCTCCACTTT. Translating it yields CAWRPLSSYNSPLHF.

V usage is TRBV7-8 and J usage is TRBJ2-2; D remains unclear. Trimming removed 1 base at V and 1 base at J, with 7 bases between. CDR1 SGHVS and CDR2 FQNEAQ come from the germline V gene. The CDR3 length is 15 residues. This chain's CDR3 is CASSLGVENTGELFF. CDR3 coding DNA: TGTGCCAGCAGCTTAGGGGTTGAGAACACCGGGGAGCTGTTTTTT. Looking up the rest from reference TRBV7-8 and TRBJ2-2 gives the full variable domain: GAGVSQSPRYKVAKRGQDVALRCDPISGHVSLFWYQQALGQGPEFLTYFQNEAQLDKSGLPSDRFFAERPEGSVSTLKIQRTQQEDSAVYLCASSLGVENTGELFFGEGSRLTVL.

The V call is TRBV5-1, the J call TRBJ1-1; tentative D call: TRBD1 (5 bases). The CDR3 extends over 14 amino acids. The V gene's germline CDR1 is SGHRS and CDR2 YFSETQ. V lost 0 bases and J lost 4, with 10 bases in between. DNA of the CDR3: TGCGCCAGCAGCTTGGAGGGCCAGGGCACTGAAGCTTTCTTT. Encoded protein: CASSLEGQGTEAFF.

The chain has TRBV30 and TRBJ2-1; D gene ambiguous. The CDR3 length is 11 residues. The V gene's germline CDR1 is GTSNPN and CDR2 SVGIG (reference sequence). Trimming stripped 3 bases from V and 10 bases from J, with 10 bases between. The CDR3 reads CAWSDRREQFF. CDR3 DNA sequence: TGTGCCTGGAGCGACCGTAGGGAGCAGTTCTTC.

The V and J genes are TRBV29-1 and TRBJ1-5, with D uncertain. The CDR3 runs 13 residues. Germline lookup yields CDR1 SQVTM and CDR2 ANQGSEA. Trimming took off 7 bases at V and 5 bases at J, with 15 bases between the two ends. Written as DNA, the CDR3 is TGCAGCGCCCAGGCGACACTTGATCAGCCCCAGCATTTT. Its protein product is CSAQATLDQPQHF.

The V call is TRBV7-2, the J call TRBJ1-5; D call uncertain. The germline V gene encodes CDR1 SGHTA and CDR2 FQGNSA. The ends were cut back, 5 bases at V and 4 bases at J, with 6 bases in the middle. The CDR3 contains 12 residues. DNA of the CDR3: TGTGCCAGCAGCCCACCAAATCAGCCCCAGCATTTT. Its protein product is CASSPPNQPQHF.

The genes are TRBV11-2 and TRBJ1-2; D remains ambiguous. Germline loops: CDR1 SGHAT, CDR2 FQNNGV. The length of the CDR3 is 14 residues. Trimming removed 0 bases at V and 0 bases at J, with 5 bases between. As DNA, the CDR3 is TGTGCCAGCAGCTTAGAGGGATCTAACTATGGCTACACCTTC. This translates into CASSLEGSNYGYTF.

This clone was seen at least ten times. J is TRBJ1-1 and V is TRBV18; D gene ambiguous. This CDR3 region has 15 residues. Trimming left V 2 bases short and J 5 bases short, with 15 bases between. Germline V CDR1 and CDR2: KGHSH, LQKENI. This CDR3 is CASSPRISTETEAFF. CDR3 DNA: TGTGCCAGCTCACCAAGAATCTCTACTGAGACTGAAGCTTTCTTT. Full variable domain (rest looked up from reference TRBV18 and TRBJ1-1): NAGVMQNPRHLVRRRGQEARLRCSPMKGHSHVYWYRQLPEEGLKFMVYLQKENIIDESGMPKERFSAEFPKEGPSILRIQQVVRGDSAAYFCASSPRISTETEAFFGQGTRLTVV.

The rearrangement uses TRBV9 and TRBJ1-1; no reliable D call. Germline V gene lookup returns CDR1 SGDLS and CDR2 YYNGEE. The CDR3 covers 13 residues. The germline V and J ends were trimmed by 4 bases and 8 bases, with 15 bases remaining between them. CDR3 nucleotides: TGTGCCAGCAGCTCTTCCCGAGCAGAAGAAGCTTTCTTT. Amino acids: CASSSSRAEEAFF.

The V call is TRBV5-6, the J call TRBJ2-7; D unresolved. The CDR3 has 14 residues. The germline CDR1 and CDR2 sequences are SGHDT and YYEEEE. V lost 2 bases, J lost 0 bases, and 9 bases lay in between. For the CDR3, the DNA is TGTGCCAGCAGCTTTTGGGCTAGCTCCTACGAGCAGTACTTC. Translated: CASSFWASSYEQYF.

The gene calls are TRBV7-6 and TRBJ2-7, with D perhaps TRBD2 (6 bases). Germline-derived CDR1 and CDR2 are SGHVS and FNYEAQ. V shed 3 bases and J shed 2 bases, with 11 bases lying between them. This CDR3 comprises 14 residues. CDR3 amino acids: CASSLTSGPYEQYF. The CDR3, as DNA: TGTGCCAGCAGCTTGACTAGTGGCCCCTACGAGCAGTACTTC.

This clone was observed once. This sequence joins TRBV13 and TRBJ2-3, with 7 bases that match TRBD1. The V segment lost 4 bases and the J segment 1 base; nucleotides outside the gene matches: 8. Germline V CDR1 and CDR2: PRHDT, FYEKMQ (reference sequence). The length of the CDR3 is 16 residues. CDR3 coding DNA: TGTGCCAGCAGCTCATACGACAGGGAAGGCACAGATACGCAGTATTTT. The encoded protein is CASSSYDREGTDTQYF.

This chain joins TRBV28 and TRBJ2-7; D not certain. Trimming removed 1 base at V and 2 bases at J, with 9 bases between. CDR3 length: 14 residues. Germline lookup yields CDR1 MDHEN and CDR2 SYDVKM. CDR3 amino acids: CASSLLVYPYEQYF. In nucleotides, the CDR3 is TGTGCCAGCAGTTTATTGGTCTACCCCTACGAGCAGTACTTC.

The CDR3 nucleotides read TGCGCCAGCAGCCAGTCACCTGGACAGGGACGCGAGCAGTACTTC. This codes for CASSQSPGQGREQYF. The chain has TRBV4-3 and TRBJ2-7; 8 bases align to TRBD1. CDR3 length: 15 residues. The V and J ends lost 3 bases and 6 bases, in that order; junction bases with no gene match: 10. CDR1 is LGHNA and CDR2 is YSLEER in the germline V gene.